Described below is a single TCR beta chain sequence and its context. The antigen is unknown. This entry comes from a study of cytomegalovirus exposure and HLA in healthy donors. Study-wide points: Analysis was carried out at a later point, and it linked a missense DCLRE1C variant to TCR beta V- and J-gene trimming. As a later analysis showed, several of the most significant clusters appeared to be linked to common viral pathogens.

Primers for the PCR totalled 60 Vbeta and 13 Jbeta. Libraries were prepared by immunoSEQ multiplex PCR; TCRdb keeps only in-frame clonotypes and omits some of them. This sample has 68,000 or so clones; about 80% occur once, and the top ten carry almost 4.5%. CDR3 length equals 15 residues. V was trimmed by 2 bases and J by 0 bases, leaving 8 bases between them. Germline V gene data show CDR1 as WSHSY and CDR2 as SAAADI. V gene TRBV10-2 combines with J gene TRBJ1-3; D gene ambiguous. The specimen sequenced was PBMCs. The receptor was derived from a woman in her 30s in good health and CMV-seronegative. The CDR3 is CASSEGLRSGNTIYF. In nucleotides, the CDR3 is TGCGCCAGCAGTGAGGGGCTCCGCTCTGGAAACACCATATATTTT.